The rows below give T cell receptor beta chains drawn from one sample of a study of shared clonotypes between healthy human individuals. Here immunoSEQ multiplex PCR was the method, and the copy in TCRdb shows in-frame clones only, minus some. The top ten hold 1.4% of the sample, which has over a million clones, around 76% seen once. Sequencing input: memory CD4+ T cells sorted from blood. These receptors were collected from a man aged 18 to 30 in good health. Each CDR3 is given with its conserved first and last residue. Some rows mark clone size as missing; the rest say once, few, many or name a class of expanded clone.

clone_size	j_call	v_call	cdr3_aa
few	TRBJ1-1	TRBV6-5	CASSYNMWTGEAFF
many	TRBJ1-2	TRBV2	CASIRTGNYGYTF
-	TRBJ2-3	TRBV11-3	CASSLGCGRAKWEPDTQYF
many	TRBJ2-1	TRBV5-1	CASSLASGGAENEQFF
few	TRBJ1-4	TRBV7-2	CASRFRDASNEKLFF
-	TRBJ2-5	TRBV2	CASGAGTGQSTQYF
-	TRBJ2-1	TRBV11-1	CASSPGQRGGLHEQFF
-	TRBJ1-4	TRBV18	CASSPRADYGEKLFF
few	TRBJ1-3	TRBV10-3	CAIQGSGNTIYF
-	TRBJ1-4	TRBV6-7	CASSLTGTGVFSNEKLFF
few	TRBJ1-1	TRBV10-1	CASSKTGPTEAFF
-	TRBJ2-5	TRBV11-2	CASSLDGAPKETQYF
-	TRBJ2-7	TRBV4-1	CASSFLAGTYEQYF